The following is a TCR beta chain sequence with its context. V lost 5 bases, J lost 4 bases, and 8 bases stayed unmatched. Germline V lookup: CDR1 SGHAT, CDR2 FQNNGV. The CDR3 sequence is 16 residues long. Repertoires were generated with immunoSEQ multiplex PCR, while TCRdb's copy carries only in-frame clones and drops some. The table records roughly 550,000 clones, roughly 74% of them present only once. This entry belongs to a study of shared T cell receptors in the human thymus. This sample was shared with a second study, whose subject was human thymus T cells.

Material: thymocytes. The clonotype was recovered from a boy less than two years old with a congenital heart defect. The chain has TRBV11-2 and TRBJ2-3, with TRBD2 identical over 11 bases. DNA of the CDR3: TGTGCCAGCAGCCGAATTAGCGGGGGGGGCCCAGATACGCAGTATTTT. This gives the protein CASSRISGGGPDTQYF.